One sample yielded the 25 T cell receptor beta chains listed below, sequenced in a study of cytotoxic CD8 clonotypes in ibrutinib-treated CLL. TCRdb's copy holds only in-frame clones and misses some; the assay was immunoSEQ multiplex PCR. Of 15,000 or so clones in the sample, about two thirds were seen once. Sequences were derived from PBMCs, sampled before ibrutinib treatment. Every receptor here comes from a human donor with chronic lymphocytic leukemia.

The genes are TRBV2 and TRBJ2-5, with D maybe TRBD2 (6 bases). This CDR3 has 13 amino acids. Germline-derived CDR1 and CDR2 are SNHLY and FYNNEI. The V end was cut by 4 bases, the J end by 5 bases, with 11 bases between. The CDR3 loop reads CASSVTSFETQYF. CDR3 DNA sequence: TGTGCCAGCAGTGTTACTAGCTTTGAGACCCAGTACTTC.

This clone has only a few counts. An end of the junction does not agree with germline; a read error may underlie this. The chain combines TRBV5-6 with TRBJ1-1; tentative D call: TRBD1 (5 bases). The germline gives CDR1 SGHDT, CDR2 YYEEEE. The CDR3 runs to 15 residues. CDR3 DNA: TGTGCCAGCAGCTTGGCCAGGGCGATGAAGACTGAAGCTTTCTTT. Translation: CASSLARAMKTEAFF.

Of note for this clone: Germline and junction disagree at one end, which may indicate a read error. The J gene is TRBJ1-1, the V gene TRBV5-1; D is possibly TRBD1 (6 bases). The CDR3 consists of 15 residues. Looked up from germline, CDR1 is SGHRS and CDR2 is YFSETQ. The CDR3 sequence: CASSLEGRGNTEAFF. As DNA, the CDR3 is TGCGCCAGCAGTTTGGAGGGCAGGGGAAACACTGAAGCTTTCTTT.

The chain recombines TRBV18 with TRBJ1-1; D gene ambiguous. CDR1 is KGHSH and CDR2 is LQKENI in the germline V gene. This CDR3 has 15 residues. The V end was cut by 3 bases, the J end by 2 bases, with 13 bases between. The CDR3 sequence is CASSPSRRDNTEAFF. In DNA, the CDR3 is TGTGCCAGCTCACCGAGTAGACGGGATAACACTGAAGCTTTCTTT.

The V gene is TRBV27, the J gene TRBJ2-7; no firm D call. This CDR3 spans 15 amino acids. The ends were cut back, 2 bases at V and 0 bases at J, with 11 bases in the middle. Germline V lookup: CDR1 MNHEY, CDR2 SMNVEV (reference sequence). Written as DNA, the CDR3 is TGTGCCAGCAGTTTAAGTGGCGATAGCTCCTACGAGCAGTACTTC. It codes for CASSLSGDSSYEQYF.

The chain couples TRBV7-9 to TRBJ1-5, with 7 positions matching TRBD1. Germline V lookup: CDR1 SEHNR, CDR2 FQNEAQ (reference sequence). The CDR3 covers 14 residues. Trimming took 5 bases from V and 5 from J; bases not matched to a gene: 6. The CDR3 DNA follows: TGTGCCAGCAGCGCAGACAGGGAGGATCAGCCCCAGCATTTT. Translation gives CASSADREDQPQHF.

This clone has just one count. This chain links TRBV4-1 with TRBJ1-3, with 7 bases lining up with TRBD1. V lost 4 bases, J lost 0 bases, and 9 bases stayed unmatched. Germline V gene sequence: CDR1 MGHRA, CDR2 YSYEKL. The CDR3 contains 17 residues. The CDR3 nucleotides read TGCGCCAGCAGCCGTTCGACAGGGCCACTCTCTGGAAACACCATATATTTT. It yields the protein CASSRSTGPLSGNTIYF.

This clone has a single count. J is TRBJ1-2 and V is TRBV5-1, with D possibly being TRBD1 (6 bases). The length of the CDR3 is 16 residues. The germline V gene has CDR1 SGHRS and CDR2 YFSETQ. V lost 4 bases, J lost 7 bases, and 23 bases lay in between. Here the CDR3 reads CASSPGHRDLRGGYTF. The DNA of the CDR3 is TGCGCCAGCAGCCCGGGACACCGGGATTTAAGAGGTGGCTACACCTTC.

V usage is TRBV5-1 and J usage is TRBJ2-3, with D perhaps TRBD1 (5 bases). Per germline, CDR1 SGHRS and CDR2 YFSETQ. The CDR3 is 15 amino acids. Trimming removed 6 bases at V and 0 bases at J, with 14 bases between. This CDR3 reads CASNGAKSSTDTQYF. CDR3 in DNA: TGCGCCAGCAATGGGGCCAAAAGTAGCACAGATACGCAGTATTTT. Supplemented by reference TRBV5-1 and TRBJ2-3, the full variable domain reads KAGVTQTPRYLIKTRGQQVTLSCSPISGHRSVSWYQQTPGQGLQFLFEYFSETQRNKGNFPGRFSGRQFSNSRSEMNVSTLELGDSALYLCASNGAKSSTDTQYFGPGTRLTVL.

The chain has TRBV5-6 and TRBJ2-7; 8 bases agree with TRBD1. After removal of 6 bases from V and 0 bases from J, the junction contained 8 bases not matched to a gene. In germline, CDR1 is SGHDT, CDR2 YYEEEE. The CDR3 runs 15 residues. The CDR3 DNA is TGTGCCAGCACCCAGCCAGGACAGGGCTCCTACGAGCAGTACTTC. Its translation: CASTQPGQGSYEQYF.

This clone was recorded a few times. V is TRBV5-1 and J is TRBJ2-1; D possibly corresponds to TRBD2 (5 bases). The CDR3 length is 16 residues. Germline CDR1 SGHRS, CDR2 YFSETQ. V was trimmed by 5 bases and J by 6 bases, leaving 21 bases between them. In DNA, the CDR3 is TGCGCCAGCAGTCTGACCGCGCTAGCAAGGGCCAATGAGCAGTTCTTC. This codes for CASSLTALARANEQFF. Full variable domain (remainder filled in from reference TRBV5-1 and TRBJ2-1): KAGVTQTPRYLIKTRGQQVTLSCSPISGHRSVSWYQQTPGQGLQFLFEYFSETQRNKGNFPGRFSGRQFSNSRSEMNVSTLELGDSALYLCASSLTALARANEQFFGPGTRLTVL.

This rearrangement joins TRBV5-6 to TRBJ2-7; 8 bases are a match to TRBD2. The length of the CDR3 is 15 residues. Germline V gene data show CDR1 as SGHDT and CDR2 as YYEEEE. After removal of 5 bases from V and 2 bases from J, the junction contained 9 bases not matched to a gene. CDR3 bases: TGTGCCAGCAGTGTTCTAGCGGGTAGGGCCTACGAGCAGTACTTC. It yields the protein CASSVLAGRAYEQYF.

This clone qualifies as medium-sized. The CDR3 DNA reads TGTGCCAGCAGCTCGACAGGGCGGAGGAATCAGCCCCAGCATTTT. This gives the protein CASSSTGRRNQPQHF. V and J are TRBV5-5 and TRBJ1-5; 7 bases line up with TRBD1. The CDR3 is 15 amino acids. V was clipped by 3 bases and J by 4 bases; unmatched bases: 7. CDR1 is SGHKS, CDR2 YYEKEE, per germline (reference sequence).

This clone has just a few counts. The V and J genes are TRBV18 and TRBJ1-2; the match to TRBD1 covers 7 bases. The germline V gene encodes CDR1 KGHSH and CDR2 LQKENI. V lost 4 bases to trimming and J lost 6 bases; unmatched junction nucleotides: 8. The length of the CDR3 is 14 residues. CDR3 DNA sequence: TGTGCCAGCTCACAGACAGGGCTTGGGGATGGCTACACCTTC. This encodes CASSQTGLGDGYTF.

V and J are TRBV9 and TRBJ2-3; D is unclear. This CDR3 has 15 amino acids. The germline gives CDR1 SGDLS, CDR2 YYNGEE. V dropped 3 bases and J dropped 0 bases, with 11 bases sitting between them. As DNA, the CDR3 is TGTGCCAGCAGCGATCAGAGATCTAGCACAGATACGCAGTATTTT. Its translation is CASSDQRSSTDTQYF.

The chain has TRBV18 and TRBJ1-6, with D uncertain. Germline V CDR1 and CDR2: KGHSH, LQKENI. The CDR3 spans 13 residues. V shed 0 bases and J shed 6 bases, with 3 bases lying between them. The CDR3 DNA reads TGTGCCAGCTCACCACCCCGTAATTCACCCCTCCACTTT. Residues: CASSPPRNSPLHF.

To note about this clone: This specimen includes other DNA sequences encoding the same CDR3. J is TRBJ2-2 and V is TRBV4-1; D might be TRBD2 (6 bases). Germline V gene sequence: CDR1 MGHRA, CDR2 YSYEKL. Trimming stripped 3 bases from V and 3 bases from J, with 17 bases between. The CDR3 extends over 17 amino acids. DNA of the CDR3: TGCGCCAGCAGCCACTCGAGGGGATGGGGGGACACCGGGGAGCTGTTTTTT. Translating it yields CASSHSRGWGDTGELFF.

This clone showed up just a few times. The chain uses TRBV27 and TRBJ1-4; 9 positions agree with TRBD1. The CDR3 is made up of 14 amino acids. After removal of 6 bases from V and 7 bases from J, the junction contained 6 bases not matched to a gene. The germline V gene encodes CDR1 MNHEY and CDR2 SMNVEV (reference sequence). CDR3 protein: CASSLGQGPEKLFF. The CDR3 region has the DNA TGTGCCAGCAGCCTGGGACAGGGACCTGAAAAACTGTTTTTT.

Turning to this clone: Other DNA sequences of this sample code for an identical CDR3. This sequence joins TRBV14 and TRBJ2-3; 8 bases map to TRBD1. V trimming: 4 bases; J trimming: 4 bases; junction bases outside the gene matches: 1. Germline V CDR1 and CDR2: SGHDN, FVKESK. The CDR3 runs to 13 residues. CDR3 protein: CASSPGGADTQYF. CDR3 coding DNA: TGTGCCAGCAGCCCAGGGGGCGCAGATACGCAGTATTTT. The entire variable domain, with the rest obtained from reference TRBV14 and TRBJ2-3, is as follows: EAGVTQFPSHSVIEKGQTVTLRCDPISGHDNLYWYRRVMGKEIKFLLHFVKESKQDESGMPNNRFLAERTGGTYSTLKVQPAELEDSGVYFCASSPGGADTQYFGPGTRLTVL.

The J gene is TRBJ2-5, the V gene TRBV2, with D possibly being TRBD2 (6 bases). Germline-derived CDR1 and CDR2 are SNHLY and FYNNEI. With 6 bases removed from V and 2 bases from J, the gap between germline ends came to 13 bases. CDR3 length: 14 residues. The CDR3 loop reads CASRPGLFQETQYF. CDR3 in DNA: TGTGCCAGCAGACCGGGACTGTTTCAAGAGACCCAGTACTTC.

The rearrangement joins TRBV11-2 to TRBJ2-1; tentatively, D is TRBD1 (6 bases). Trimming pared 1 base from V and 7 bases from J, leaving 11 bases between. This CDR3 comprises 14 residues. Germline CDR1 is SGHAT and CDR2 is FQNNGV. CDR3 coding DNA: TGTGCCAGCAGCTTAGTAGGACAGCCAAATGAGCAGTTCTTC. As protein: CASSLVGQPNEQFF.

CDR3 coding DNA: TGTGCCAGCAGCTTCGCGGGGGGGAGAATCTTGTTTTATGGCTACACCTTC. Translated, it gives CASSFAGGRILFYGYTF. This sequence joins TRBV5-6 and TRBJ1-2; a possible D gene is TRBD1 (5 bases). With 2 bases removed from V and 5 bases from J, the gap between germline ends came to 22 bases. Germline V CDR1 and CDR2: SGHDT, YYEEEE. The CDR3 has 17 residues.

This sequence joins TRBV19 and TRBJ1-5; maybe TRBD1 (5 bases). The CDR3 is made up of 14 amino acids. V shed 5 bases and J shed 7 bases, with 15 bases lying between them. The germline gives CDR1 LNHDA, CDR2 SQIVND (reference sequence). In DNA, the CDR3 is TGTGCCAGTAGTGGATCGCAGGGCCGACAGCCCCAGCATTTT. It specifies CASSGSQGRQPQHF.

The chain uses TRBV7-6 and TRBJ1-6; D gene unclear. Germline V gives CDR1 SGHVS, CDR2 FNYEAQ. The CDR3 consists of 14 residues. The ends were cut back, 0 bases at V and 9 bases at J, with 9 bases in the middle. The CDR3 DNA reads as TGTGCCAGCAGCTTAGCGGTGGGGAGTTCACCCCTCCACTTT. Amino acids: CASSLAVGSSPLHF.

The rearrangement links TRBV27 to TRBJ2-7, with D possibly being TRBD2 (5 bases). The CDR3 extends over 11 amino acids. Trimming stripped 9 bases from V and 0 bases from J, with 6 bases between. Germline V gene lookup returns CDR1 MNHEY and CDR2 SMNVEV (reference sequence). This CDR3 is CASGSSYEQYF. The CDR3 DNA follows: TGTGCCAGTGGGAGCTCCTACGAGCAGTACTTC.